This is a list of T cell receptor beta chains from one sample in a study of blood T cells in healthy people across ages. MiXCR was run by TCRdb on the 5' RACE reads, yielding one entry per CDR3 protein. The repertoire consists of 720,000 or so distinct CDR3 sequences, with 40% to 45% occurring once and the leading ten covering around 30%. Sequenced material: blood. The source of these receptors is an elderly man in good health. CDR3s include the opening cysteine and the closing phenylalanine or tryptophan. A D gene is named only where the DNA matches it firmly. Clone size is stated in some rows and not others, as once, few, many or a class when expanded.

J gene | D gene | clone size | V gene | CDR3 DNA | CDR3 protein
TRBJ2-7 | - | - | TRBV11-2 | TGTGCCAGCAGCTTAAGTTATTCCGGCAGGGATGCCTACGAGCAGTACTTC | CASSLSYSGRDAYEQYF
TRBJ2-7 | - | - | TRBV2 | TGTGCCATCAGCAACTACTACGAGCAGTACTTC | CAISNYYEQYF
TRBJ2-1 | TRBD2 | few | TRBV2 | TGTGCCAGCAGGGTGCTGGGGCTAGCGGGGGGGGATGAGCAGTTCTTC | CASRVLGLAGGDEQFF
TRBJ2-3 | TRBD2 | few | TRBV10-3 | TGTGCCATCAGTGACACCGGCGGGGGGGCCATCACAGATACGCAGTATTTT | CAISDTGGGAITDTQYF
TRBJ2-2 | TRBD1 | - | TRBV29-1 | TGCAGCGTCGGACAGGGCCGGCCCCCGAACACCGGGGAGCTGTTTTTT | CSVGQGRPPNTGELFF
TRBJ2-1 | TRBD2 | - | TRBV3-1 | TGTGCCAGCAGCCAGGCTAGCGGGGCGTCCTACAATGAGCAGTTCTTC | CASSQASGASYNEQFF
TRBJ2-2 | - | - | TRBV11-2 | TGTGCCAGCAGCTTAGCACCAGGAGGGTCGGGCACCGGGGAGCTGTTTTTT | CASSLAPGGSGTGELFF
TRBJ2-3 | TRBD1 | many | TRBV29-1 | TGCAGCGTTAGGGGGCAGGGGCGTAGCACAGATACGCAGTATTTT | CSVRGQGRSTDTQYF
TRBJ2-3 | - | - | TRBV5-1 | TGCGCCAGCAGCTTAACAGGGACTTTTGCCGATACGCAGTATTTT | CASSLTGTFADTQYF
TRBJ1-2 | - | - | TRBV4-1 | TGCGCCAGCAGCCAAGTTACTGGAGGCCTGTATGGCTACACCTTC | CASSQVTGGLYGYTF
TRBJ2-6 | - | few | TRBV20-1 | TGCAGTGGCGTAACTTTCGGGGAATCTGGGGCCAACGTCCTGACTTTC | CSGVTFGESGANVLTF
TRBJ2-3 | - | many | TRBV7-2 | TGTGCCAGCAGCCGGAGGGAGAAAGATACGCAGTATTTT | CASSRREKDTQYF
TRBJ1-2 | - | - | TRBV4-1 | TGCGCCAGCAGCCAAATAGTGGGGCTTTATCATGGCTACACCTTC | CASSQIVGLYHGYTF
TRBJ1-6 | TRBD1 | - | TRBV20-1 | TGCAGTGCTGAGGACAGGAGAGTTACGCATTCACCCCTCCACTTT | CSAEDRRVTHSPLHF
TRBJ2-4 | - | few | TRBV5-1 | TGCGCCAGCAGCCCCCACAGTGTTCGCGGGGGCGACGACATTCAGTACTTC | CASSPHSVRGGDDIQYF
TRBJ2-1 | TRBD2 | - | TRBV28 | TGTGCCAGCAGTTTTGGGGGGAGGGCAGGGCAGTTCTTC | CASSFGGRAGQFF
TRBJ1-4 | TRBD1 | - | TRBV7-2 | TGTGCCAGCAGCTTACAGGGGGGCTTTAATGAAAAACTGTTTTTT | CASSLQGGFNEKLFF
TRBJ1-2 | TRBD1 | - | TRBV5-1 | TGCGCCAGCAGGAAGACAGGGGGTGAGAACTATGGCTACACCTTC | CASRKTGGENYGYTF
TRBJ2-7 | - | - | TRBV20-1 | TGCAGTGCTAATAGAGCCGGATCCTACGAGCAGTACTTC | CSANRAGSYEQYF
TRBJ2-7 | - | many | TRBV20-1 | TGCAGTGCTAGTGGGACCGACACCTACGAGCAGTACTTC | CSASGTDTYEQYF
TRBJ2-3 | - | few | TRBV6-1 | TGTGCCACGGACTCGGCCACAGATACGCAGTATTTT | CATDSATDTQYF
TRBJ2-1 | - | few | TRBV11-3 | TGTGCCAGCAGCCCAGGGAAGGGTGAGCAGTTCTTC | CASSPGKGEQFF